The clone carrying this T cell receptor beta chain occurred a few times. Its antigen is not identified. Measured with immunoSEQ multiplex PCR; TCRdb has only the in-frame clones, and not every one. This sample yields over 95,000 clones, of which under 70% are seen a single time; about 39% belongs to the top ten. This record belongs to a study of cytotoxic CD8 clonotypes in ibrutinib-treated CLL. Study information: Once treatment had gone on for a median of roughly eleven months, range 6 to 36, response samples were drawn. Sample averages reached 255,043 productive templates and 94,082 productive rearrangements.

Study-level results: Once treatment began, public clonotypes, which were uncommon, contracted or stayed stable.

The CDR3 runs to 14 residues. Germline V CDR1 and CDR2: SGDLS, YYNGEE. With 4 bases clipped from V and 5 bases from J, the junction kept 8 bases outside the gene matches. Sequenced material: PBMCs, taken after 24 months of ibrutinib treatment. This chain uses TRBV9 with TRBJ1-2; 7 nucleotides agree with TRBD1. This clonotype was sampled from a human donor with chronic lymphocytic leukemia. CDR3: CASSSRQGPYGYTF. CDR3 sequence (DNA): TGTGCCAGCAGCTCCAGACAGGGACCTTATGGCTACACCTTC.